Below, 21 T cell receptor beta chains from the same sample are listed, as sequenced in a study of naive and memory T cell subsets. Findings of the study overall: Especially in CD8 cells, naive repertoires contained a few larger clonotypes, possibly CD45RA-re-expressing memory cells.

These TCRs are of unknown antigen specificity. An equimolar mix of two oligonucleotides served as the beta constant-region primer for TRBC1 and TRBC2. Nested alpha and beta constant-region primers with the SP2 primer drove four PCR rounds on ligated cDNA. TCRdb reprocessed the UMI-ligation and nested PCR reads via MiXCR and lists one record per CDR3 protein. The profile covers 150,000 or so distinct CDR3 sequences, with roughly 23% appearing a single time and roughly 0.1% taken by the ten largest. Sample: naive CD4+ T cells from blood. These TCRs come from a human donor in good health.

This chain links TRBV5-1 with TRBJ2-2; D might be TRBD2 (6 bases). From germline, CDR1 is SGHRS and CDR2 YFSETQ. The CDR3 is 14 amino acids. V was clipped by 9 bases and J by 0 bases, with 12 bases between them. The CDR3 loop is CATKLAPNTGELFF. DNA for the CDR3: TGCGCCACCAAACTAGCCCCGAACACCGGGGAGCTGTTTTTT.

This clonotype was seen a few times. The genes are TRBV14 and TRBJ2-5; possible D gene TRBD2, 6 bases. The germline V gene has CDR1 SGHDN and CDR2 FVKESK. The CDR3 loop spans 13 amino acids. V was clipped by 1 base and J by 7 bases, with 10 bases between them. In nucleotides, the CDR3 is TGTGCCAGCAGCCAAGTTCAGGGAGGGACCCAGTACTTC. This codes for CASSQVQGGTQYF.

The CDR3 sequence is CSAGDNSYEQYF. As DNA, the CDR3 is TGCAGCGCAGGGGATAACTCCTACGAGCAGTACTTC. The V call is TRBV20-1, the J call TRBJ2-7; TRBD1 might be the D (6 bases). From germline, CDR1 is DFQATT and CDR2 SNEGSKA (reference sequence). This CDR3 has 12 residues.

The CDR3 protein is CASSQQGSTGELFF. The DNA of the CDR3 is TGTGCCAGCAGTCAACAAGGGTCCACCGGGGAGCTGTTTTTT. The V call is TRBV2, the J call TRBJ2-2, with unresolved D. CDR1 is SNHLY, CDR2 FYNNEI, per germline. CDR3 length equals 14 residues. Trimming pared 5 bases from V and 4 bases from J, leaving 11 bases between.

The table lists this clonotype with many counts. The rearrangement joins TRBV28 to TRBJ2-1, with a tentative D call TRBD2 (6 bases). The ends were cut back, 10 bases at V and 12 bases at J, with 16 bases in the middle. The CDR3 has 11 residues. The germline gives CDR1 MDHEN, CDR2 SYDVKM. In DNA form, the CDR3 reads TGTGCCACATTAGCGGTTAGGGGGCAGTTCTTC. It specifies CATLAVRGQFF.

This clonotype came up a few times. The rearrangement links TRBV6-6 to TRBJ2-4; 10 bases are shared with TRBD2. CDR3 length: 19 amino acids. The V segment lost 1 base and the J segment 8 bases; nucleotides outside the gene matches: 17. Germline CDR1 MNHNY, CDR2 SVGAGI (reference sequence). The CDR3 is CASSYYPAGAGGNLDIQYF. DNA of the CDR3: TGTGCCAGCAGTTACTACCCGGCGGGAGCGGGGGGGAACTTAGACATTCAGTACTTC.

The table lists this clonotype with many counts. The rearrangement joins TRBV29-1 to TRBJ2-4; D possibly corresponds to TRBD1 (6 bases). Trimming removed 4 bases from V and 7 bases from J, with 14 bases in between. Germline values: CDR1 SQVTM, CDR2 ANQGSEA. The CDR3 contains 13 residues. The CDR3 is CSVGGQGKNIQYF. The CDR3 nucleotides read TGCAGCGTTGGTGGGCAGGGGAAGAACATTCAGTACTTC. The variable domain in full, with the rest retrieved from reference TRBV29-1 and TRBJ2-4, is SAVISQKPSRDICQRGTSLTIQCQVDSQVTMMFWYRQQPGQSLTLIATANQGSEATYESGFVIDKFPISRPNLTFSTLTVSNMSPEDSSIYLCSVGGQGKNIQYFGAGTRLSVL.

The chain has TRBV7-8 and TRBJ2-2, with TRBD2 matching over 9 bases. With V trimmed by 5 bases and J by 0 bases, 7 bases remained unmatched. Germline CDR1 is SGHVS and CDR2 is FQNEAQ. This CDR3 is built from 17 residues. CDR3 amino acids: CASSIGLAQTNTGELFF. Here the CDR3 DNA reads TGTGCCAGCAGCATCGGACTAGCGCAAACGAACACCGGGGAGCTGTTTTTT. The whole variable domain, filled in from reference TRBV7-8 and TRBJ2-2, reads GAGVSQSPRYKVAKRGQDVALRCDPISGHVSLFWYQQALGQGPEFLTYFQNEAQLDKSGLPSDRFFAERPEGSVSTLKIQRTQQEDSAVYLCASSIGLAQTNTGELFFGEGSRLTVL.

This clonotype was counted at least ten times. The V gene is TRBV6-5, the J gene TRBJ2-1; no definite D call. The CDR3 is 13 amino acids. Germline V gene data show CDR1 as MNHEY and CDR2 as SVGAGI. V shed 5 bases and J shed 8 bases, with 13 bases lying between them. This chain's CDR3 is CASSRPPRDEQFF. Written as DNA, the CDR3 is TGTGCCAGCAGTCGGCCACCCAGAGATGAGCAGTTCTTC.

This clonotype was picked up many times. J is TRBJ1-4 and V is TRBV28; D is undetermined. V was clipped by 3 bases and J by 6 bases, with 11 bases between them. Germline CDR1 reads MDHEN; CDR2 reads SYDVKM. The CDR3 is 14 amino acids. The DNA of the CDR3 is TGTGCCAGCAGTTTTGGAGGGAGTGATGAAAAACTGTTTTTT. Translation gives CASSFGGSDEKLFF.

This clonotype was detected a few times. The CDR3 coding sequence is TGTGCCAGCAGTACGTGGGAAGCTTTCTTT. This gives the protein CASSTWEAFF. The rearrangement uses TRBV2 and TRBJ1-1; D gene ambiguous. Germline V lookup: CDR1 SNHLY, CDR2 FYNNEI. The V end was cut by 5 bases, the J end by 8 bases, with 6 bases between. The CDR3 loop spans 10 amino acids.

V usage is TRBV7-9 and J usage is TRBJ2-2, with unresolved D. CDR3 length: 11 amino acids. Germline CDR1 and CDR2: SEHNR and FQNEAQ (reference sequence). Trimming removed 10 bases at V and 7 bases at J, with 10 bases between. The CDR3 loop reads CATRLGGELFF. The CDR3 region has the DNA TGTGCCACCCGTCTCGGCGGGGAGCTGTTTTTT. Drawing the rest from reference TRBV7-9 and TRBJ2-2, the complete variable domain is DTGVSQNPRHKITKRGQNVTFRCDPISEHNRLYWYRQTLGQGPEFLTYFQNEAQLEKSRLLSDRFSAERPKGSFSTLEIQRTEQGDSAMYLCATRLGGELFFGEGSRLTVL.

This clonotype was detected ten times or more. The CDR3 nucleotides are TGTGCCAGCAGCTGGGGACAGACCTACGAGCAGTACTTC. It translates to CASSWGQTYEQYF. The V call is TRBV7-9, the J call TRBJ2-7, with 7 nucleotides matching TRBD1. Per the germline V gene, CDR1 is SEHNR and CDR2 is FQNEAQ (reference sequence). The CDR3 contains 13 residues. The V gene end was trimmed by 4 bases and the J gene end by 2 bases; junction bases not matched to a gene: 2.

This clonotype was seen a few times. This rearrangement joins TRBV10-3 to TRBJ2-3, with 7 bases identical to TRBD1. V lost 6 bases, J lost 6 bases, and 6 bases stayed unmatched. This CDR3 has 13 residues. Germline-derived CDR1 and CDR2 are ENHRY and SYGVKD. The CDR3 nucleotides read TGTGCCATCAGGGAGGACAGGTCGGATACGCAGTATTTT. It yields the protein CAIREDRSDTQYF.

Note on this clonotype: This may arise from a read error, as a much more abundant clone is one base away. CDR3 sequence: CASSYKDTQYF. The CDR3 DNA is TGTGCCAGCAGTTACAAAGATACGCAGTATTTT. The V gene is TRBV6-2 or TRBV6-3, the J gene TRBJ2-3; D remains ambiguous. Germline lookup yields CDR1 MNHEY and CDR2 SVGEGT. CDR3 size: 11 residues. V was shortened by 2 bases and J by 5 bases, with 2 bases between the two germline ends.

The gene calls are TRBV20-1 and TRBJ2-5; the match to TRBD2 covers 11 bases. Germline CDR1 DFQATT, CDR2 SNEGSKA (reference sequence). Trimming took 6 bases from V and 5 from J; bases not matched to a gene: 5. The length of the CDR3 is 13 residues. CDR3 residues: CSASLAGVETQYF. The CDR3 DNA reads TGCAGTGCCTCACTAGCGGGAGTGGAGACCCAGTACTTC.

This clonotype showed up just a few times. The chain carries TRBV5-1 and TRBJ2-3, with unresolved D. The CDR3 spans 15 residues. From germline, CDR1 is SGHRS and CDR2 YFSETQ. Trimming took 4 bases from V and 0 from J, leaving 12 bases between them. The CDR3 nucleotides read TGCGCCAGCAGCCTGGACGGAGTGAGCACAGATACGCAGTATTTT. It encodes CASSLDGVSTDTQYF.

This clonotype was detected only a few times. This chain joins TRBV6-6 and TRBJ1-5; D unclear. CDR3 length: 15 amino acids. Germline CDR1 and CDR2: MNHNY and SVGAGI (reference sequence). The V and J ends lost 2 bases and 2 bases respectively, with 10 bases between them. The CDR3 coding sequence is TGTGCCAGCAGTTACACGACAAAGGGCAATCAGCCCCAGCATTTT. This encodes CASSYTTKGNQPQHF.

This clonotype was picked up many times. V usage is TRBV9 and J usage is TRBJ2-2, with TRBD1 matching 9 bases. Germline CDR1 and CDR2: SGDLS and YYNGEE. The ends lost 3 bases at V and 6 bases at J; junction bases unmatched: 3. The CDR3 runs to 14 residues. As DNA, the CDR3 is TGTGCCAGCAGCGGTCGGACAGGGGCCGGGGAGCTGTTTTTT. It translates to CASSGRTGAGELFF.

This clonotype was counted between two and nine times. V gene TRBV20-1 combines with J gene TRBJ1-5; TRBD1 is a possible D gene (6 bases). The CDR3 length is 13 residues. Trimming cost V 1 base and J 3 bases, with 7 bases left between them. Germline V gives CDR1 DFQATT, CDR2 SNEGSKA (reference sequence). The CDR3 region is CSARGGANQPQHF. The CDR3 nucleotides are TGCAGTGCTAGAGGGGGGGCCAATCAGCCCCAGCATTTT.

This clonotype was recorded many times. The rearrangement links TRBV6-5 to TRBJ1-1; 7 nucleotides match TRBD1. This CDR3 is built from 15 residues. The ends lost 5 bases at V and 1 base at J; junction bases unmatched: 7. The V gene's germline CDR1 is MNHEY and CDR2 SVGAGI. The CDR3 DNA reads TGTGCCAGCAGTGCCTTCAGGGGGACGAACACTGAAGCTTTCTTT. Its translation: CASSAFRGTNTEAFF.